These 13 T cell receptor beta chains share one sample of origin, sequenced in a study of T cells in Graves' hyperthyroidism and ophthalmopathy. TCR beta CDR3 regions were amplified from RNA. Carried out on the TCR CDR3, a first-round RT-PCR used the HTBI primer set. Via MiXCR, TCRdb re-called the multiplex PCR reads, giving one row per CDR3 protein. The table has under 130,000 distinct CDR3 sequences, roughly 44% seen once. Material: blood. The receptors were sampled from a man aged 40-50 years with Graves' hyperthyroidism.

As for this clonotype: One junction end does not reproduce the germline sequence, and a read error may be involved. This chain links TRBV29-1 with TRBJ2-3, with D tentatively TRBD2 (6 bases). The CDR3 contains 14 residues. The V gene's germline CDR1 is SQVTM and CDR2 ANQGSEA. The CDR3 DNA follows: TGCAGCATTGAGGAGGGGACGGGGGCAGATACGCAGTATTTT. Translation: CSIEEGTGADTQYF.

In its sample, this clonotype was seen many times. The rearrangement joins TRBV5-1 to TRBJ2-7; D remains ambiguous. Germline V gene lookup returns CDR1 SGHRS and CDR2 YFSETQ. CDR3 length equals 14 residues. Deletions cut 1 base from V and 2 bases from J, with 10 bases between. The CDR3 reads CASSLLRAPYEQYF. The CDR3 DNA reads TGCGCCAGCAGCTTGCTTCGGGCCCCCTACGAGCAGTACTTC.

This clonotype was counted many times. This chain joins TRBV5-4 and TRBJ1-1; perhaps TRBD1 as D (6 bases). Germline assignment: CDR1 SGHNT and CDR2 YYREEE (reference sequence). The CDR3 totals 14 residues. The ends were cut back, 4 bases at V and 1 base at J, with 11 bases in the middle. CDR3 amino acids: CASSPGQKNTEAFF. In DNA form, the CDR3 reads TGTGCCAGCAGCCCTGGACAGAAGAACACTGAAGCTTTCTTT. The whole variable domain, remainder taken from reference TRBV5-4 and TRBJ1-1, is ETGVTQSPTHLIKTRGQQVTLRCSSQSGHNTVSWYQQALGQGPQFIFQYYREEENGRGNFPPRFSGLQFPNYSSELNVNALELDDSALYLCASSPGQKNTEAFFGQGTRLTVV.

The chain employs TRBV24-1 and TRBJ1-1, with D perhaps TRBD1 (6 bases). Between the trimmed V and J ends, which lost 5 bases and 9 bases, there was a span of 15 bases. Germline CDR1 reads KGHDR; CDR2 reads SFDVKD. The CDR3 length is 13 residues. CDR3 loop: CATSVNRESKAFF. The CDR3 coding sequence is TGTGCCACCAGTGTTAACAGGGAGTCAAAAGCTTTCTTT.

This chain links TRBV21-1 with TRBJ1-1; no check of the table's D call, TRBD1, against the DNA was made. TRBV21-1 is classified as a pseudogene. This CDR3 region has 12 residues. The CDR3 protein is CASSKGQGQAFF. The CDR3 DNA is TGTGCCAGCAGCAAGGGACAGGGCCAAGCTTTCTTT.

The CDR3 loop reads CAWKQGTSEKLFF. The CDR3 bases are TGTGCCTGGAAACAAGGGACTAGCGAAAAACTGTTTTTT. The chain combines TRBV19 with TRBJ1-4; D is perhaps TRBD1 (5 bases). V was cut by 11 bases and J by 8 bases, with 18 bases left in between. This CDR3 contains 13 residues. Germline V gene data show CDR1 as LNHDA and CDR2 as SQIVND (reference sequence).

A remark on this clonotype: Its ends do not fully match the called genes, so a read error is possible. In DNA, the CDR3 is TGTGCCAGCACCTCCTTTTGGACAGGTTACACGGAAGCTTGCTTT. It codes for CASTSFWTGYTEACF. The V and J genes are TRBV7-2 and TRBJ1-1, with 7 bases matching TRBD1. Germline V gene lookup returns CDR1 SGHTA and CDR2 FQGNSA. The CDR3 contains 15 residues.

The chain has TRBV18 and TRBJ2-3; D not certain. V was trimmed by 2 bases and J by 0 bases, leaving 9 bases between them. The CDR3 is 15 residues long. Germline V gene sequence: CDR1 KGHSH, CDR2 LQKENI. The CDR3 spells CASSPGGLSTDTQYF. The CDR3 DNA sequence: TGTGCCAGCTCACCAGGCGGTCTTAGCACAGATACGCAGTATTTT.

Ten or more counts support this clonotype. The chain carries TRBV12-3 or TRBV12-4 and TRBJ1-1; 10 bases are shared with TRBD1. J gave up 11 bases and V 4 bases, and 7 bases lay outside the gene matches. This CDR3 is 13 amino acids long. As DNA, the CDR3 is TGTGCCAGCAGTTCGAATGGACAGGGGGAGGCTTTCTTT. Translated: CASSSNGQGEAFF.

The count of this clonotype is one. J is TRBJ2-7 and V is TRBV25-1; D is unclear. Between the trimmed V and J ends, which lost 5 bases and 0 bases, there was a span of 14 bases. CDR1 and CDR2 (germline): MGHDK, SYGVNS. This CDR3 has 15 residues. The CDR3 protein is CASSNHGSSSYEQYF. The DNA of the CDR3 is TGTGCCAGCAGTAACCACGGCAGCAGCTCCTACGAGCAGTACTTC.

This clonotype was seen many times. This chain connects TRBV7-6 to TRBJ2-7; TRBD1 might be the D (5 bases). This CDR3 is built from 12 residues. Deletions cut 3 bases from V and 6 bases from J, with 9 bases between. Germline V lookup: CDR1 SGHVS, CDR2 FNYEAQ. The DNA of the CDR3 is TGTGCCAGCAGCTTCAGCAGGGCCGAGCAGTACTTC. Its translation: CASSFSRAEQYF.

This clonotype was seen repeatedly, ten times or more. The DNA of the CDR3 is TGCGCCAGCAGCCAAGCCCTATCAGCAGATACGCAGTATTTT. Its translation is CASSQALSADTQYF. The rearrangement links TRBV4-3 to TRBJ2-3; D unclear. Germline V lookup: CDR1 LGHNA, CDR2 YSLEER. Trimming left V 1 base short and J 4 bases short, with 9 bases between. The CDR3 is 14 residues long.

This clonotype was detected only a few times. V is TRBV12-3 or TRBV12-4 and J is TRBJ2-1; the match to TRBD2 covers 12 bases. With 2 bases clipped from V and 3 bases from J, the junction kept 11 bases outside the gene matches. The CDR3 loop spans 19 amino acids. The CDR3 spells CASSLLAGGPLELYNEQFF. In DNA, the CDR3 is TGTGCCAGCAGTTTACTAGCGGGAGGGCCTTTGGAACTCTACAATGAGCAGTTCTTC.